Shown below are 11 T cell receptor beta chains from a single sample sequenced in a study of blood T cell repertoires in COVID-19. Only in-frame clones appear in the TCRdb table, and some are missing; sequencing was by immunoSEQ multiplex PCR. Among about 250,000 clones, about four fifths were seen once, and the ten largest hold 8.9%. Sequencing input: peripheral blood. The receptors were gathered from a man aged 80 or over with acute or convalescent COVID-19.

The chain links TRBV18 to TRBJ2-5; TRBD1 matches at 9 bases. The germline CDR1 and CDR2 sequences are KGHSH and LQKENI. The CDR3 loop spans 14 amino acids. Germline trimming cut 6 bases from V and 1 base from J; bases unmatched to any gene: 3. The chain's CDR3 is CASSRGQGQETQYF. In nucleotides, the CDR3 is TGTGCCAGCTCCCGGGGACAGGGCCAAGAGACCCAGTACTTC. The whole variable domain, filled in from reference TRBV18 and TRBJ2-5, reads NAGVMQNPRHLVRRRGQEARLRCSPMKGHSHVYWYRQLPEEGLKFMVYLQKENIIDESGMPKERFSAEFPKEGPSILRIQQVVRGDSAAYFCASSRGQGQETQYFGPGTRLLVL.

This chain links TRBV5-5 with TRBJ1-2; a possible D gene is TRBD1 (5 bases). This CDR3 region has 14 residues. Germline assignment: CDR1 SGHKS and CDR2 YYEKEE (reference sequence). V lost 0 bases to trimming and J lost 11 bases, with 17 bases between them. The CDR3: CASSLVQDTFTYTF. DNA of the CDR3: TGTGCCAGCAGCTTGGTTCAGGACACCTTTACTTACACCTTC. Combining the CDR3 with reference TRBV5-5 and TRBJ1-2 gives the whole variable domain DAGVTQSPTHLIKTRGQQVTLRCSPISGHKSVSWYQQVLGQGPQFIFQYYEKEERGRGNFPDRFSARQFPNYSSELNVNALLLGDSALYLCASSLVQDTFTYTFGSGTRLTVV.

This rearrangement joins TRBV5-6 to TRBJ1-5; possible D gene TRBD1, 5 bases. CDR1 is SGHDT and CDR2 is YYEEEE in the germline V gene. CDR3 length: 14 amino acids. V shed 1 base and J shed 6 bases, with 11 bases lying between them. The CDR3 is CASSLQGVSQPQHF. CDR3 in DNA: TGTGCCAGCAGCTTGCAGGGTGTAAGTCAGCCCCAGCATTTT. Looking up the rest from reference TRBV5-6 and TRBJ1-5 gives the full variable domain: DAGVTQSPTHLIKTRGQQVTLRCSPKSGHDTVSWYQQALGQGPQFIFQYYEEEERQRGNFPDRFSGHQFPNYSSELNVNALLLGDSALYLCASSLQGVSQPQHFGDGTRLSIL.

The CDR3 DNA follows: TGTGCCAGCCGATCGACAGATGCAGATACGCAGTATTTT. Translation gives CASRSTDADTQYF. This chain joins TRBV11-2 and TRBJ2-3; a possible D gene is TRBD1 (5 bases). The germline CDR1 and CDR2 sequences are SGHAT and FQNNGV. V was clipped by 8 bases and J by 4 bases, with 13 bases between them. The CDR3 has 13 residues.

The V call is TRBV6-5, the J call TRBJ1-6; D call uncertain. The V end lost 4 bases, the J end lost 7 bases, and 11 bases lay between the germline ends. This CDR3 has 14 amino acids. CDR1 is MNHEY, CDR2 SVGAGI, per germline. This CDR3 is CASSSPVLNSPLHF. The CDR3 DNA reads as TGTGCCAGCAGTTCCCCGGTGTTGAATTCACCCCTCCACTTT.

CDR3 amino acids: CASSPPNRGPLSYNEQFF. DNA for the CDR3: TGTGCCAGCTCACCACCAAATAGAGGGCCCCTCTCCTACAATGAGCAGTTCTTC. The chain employs TRBV18 and TRBJ2-1; possible D gene TRBD2, 5 bases. V was trimmed by 0 bases and J by 0 bases, leaving 15 bases between them. In germline, CDR1 is KGHSH, CDR2 LQKENI. There are 18 residues in the CDR3. Full variable domain (rest looked up from reference TRBV18 and TRBJ2-1): NAGVMQNPRHLVRRRGQEARLRCSPMKGHSHVYWYRQLPEEGLKFMVYLQKENIIDESGMPKERFSAEFPKEGPSILRIQQVVRGDSAAYFCASSPPNRGPLSYNEQFFGPGTRLTVL.

V is TRBV6-4 and J is TRBJ2-7, with a tentative D call TRBD1 (5 bases). Trimming shortened V by 9 bases and J by 1 base, and 7 bases separated the two germline ends. The CDR3 spans 11 residues. Germline-derived CDR1 and CDR2 are MRHNA and SNTAGT. Written as DNA, the CDR3 is TGTGCCAGTACAGGTTCCTACGAGCAGTACTTC. Protein: CASTGSYEQYF.

A single count supports this clone. This sequence joins TRBV11-2 and TRBJ2-2; 12 positions match TRBD2. The CDR3 is 18 amino acids. Per germline, CDR1 SGHAT and CDR2 FQNNGV. V shed 2 bases, J shed 1 base, and the junction held 5 bases outside the gene matches. The CDR3 is CASSLSQGLAGNTGELFF. Written as DNA, the CDR3 is TGTGCCAGCAGCTTATCCCAGGGACTAGCGGGGAACACCGGGGAGCTGTTTTTT.

This CDR3 reads CAWRPRDYGYTF. The DNA of the CDR3 is TGTGCCTGGAGACCCCGGGACTATGGCTACACCTTC. The gene calls are TRBV30 and TRBJ1-2, with D unresolved. The CDR3 consists of 12 residues. Germline lookup yields CDR1 GTSNPN and CDR2 SVGIG (reference sequence). The V gene lost 3 bases and the J gene lost 3 bases, with 8 bases spanning the gap.

The gene calls are TRBV3-1 (or the pseudogene TRBV3-2) and TRBJ1-4; D uncertain. The CDR3 runs to 15 residues. V gave up 5 bases and J gave up 2 bases, with 12 bases separating them. Looked up from germline, CDR1 is LGHDT and CDR2 is YNNKEL (reference sequence). The CDR3 DNA sequence: TGTGCCAGCAGCTTATCACCGGGGACTAATGAAAAACTGTTTTTT. It translates to CASSLSPGTNEKLFF.

There are a few counts of this clone. The chain has TRBV19 and TRBJ2-7; a possible D gene is TRBD2 (6 bases). CDR1 and CDR2 from the germline V gene are LNHDA and SQIVND (reference sequence). This CDR3 spans 15 amino acids. The V and J ends lost 6 bases and 2 bases respectively, with 17 bases between them. CDR3 in DNA: TGTGCCAGTAGCGTCGGGACTCAGACCCCCTACGAGCAGTACTTC. Translation gives CASSVGTQTPYEQYF.